The clone carrying this T cell receptor beta chain has only a few counts. Its antigen is still unknown. These data belong to a study of T-cell reconstitution after alpha-beta-depleted transplantation in children. Study findings and constraints: Newly generated T cells supplied most T-cell counts and diversity one year post-transplant.

CDR1 is MDHEN and CDR2 is SYDVKM in the germline V gene. The CDR3 has 14 residues. V was trimmed by 6 bases and J by 7 bases, leaving 13 bases between them. Using unique molecular identifiers, the investigators prepared the TCRbeta library. Via MiXCR, TCRdb re-called the PCR reads, giving one row per CDR3 protein. The sample includes 70,000 to 95,000 distinct CDR3 sequences, about a sixth of them seen just once. Sequencing was performed on PBMCs, mostly from graft donor cells, taken 180 days after TCRalphabeta/CD19-depleted stem cell transplant. This clonotype originated in a male patient between 2 and 10 years old who had a stem cell transplant for acute lymphoblastic leukemia, so the T cells may come from the graft donor. V usage is TRBV28 and J usage is TRBJ1-6; D gene unclear. The CDR3 DNA is TGTGCCAGCAGGAGGACTGAGGGAAATTCACCCCTCCACTTT. It specifies CASRRTEGNSPLHF. The variable domain in full, with the rest retrieved from reference TRBV28 and TRBJ1-6, is DVKVTQSSRYLVKRTGEKVFLECVQDMDHENMFWYRQDPGLGLRLIYFSYDVKMKEKGDIPEGYSVSREKKERFSLILESASTNQTSMYLCASRRTEGNSPLHFGNGTRLTVT.